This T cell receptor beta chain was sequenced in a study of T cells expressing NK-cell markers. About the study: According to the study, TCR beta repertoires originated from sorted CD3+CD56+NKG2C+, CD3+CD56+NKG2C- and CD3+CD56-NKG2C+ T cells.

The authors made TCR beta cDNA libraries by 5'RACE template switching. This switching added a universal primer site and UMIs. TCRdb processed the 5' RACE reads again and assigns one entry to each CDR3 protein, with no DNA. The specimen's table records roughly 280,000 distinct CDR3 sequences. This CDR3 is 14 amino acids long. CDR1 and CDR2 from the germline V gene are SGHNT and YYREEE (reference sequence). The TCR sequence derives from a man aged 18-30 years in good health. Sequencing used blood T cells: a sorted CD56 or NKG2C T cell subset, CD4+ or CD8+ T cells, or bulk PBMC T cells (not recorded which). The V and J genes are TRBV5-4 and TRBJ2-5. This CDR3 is CASSLPGYRETQYF.